This T cell receptor (beta chain) was sequenced in a study of cytomegalovirus exposure and HLA in healthy donors. On the study more broadly: Across 350 to 500 genotyped donors, roughly 85% landed in the Caucasian-associated ancestry cluster. Regarding the study as a whole: In a later analysis, at a false discovery rate of 0.05, 16,951 TCR beta sequences matched HLA alleles. Most subjects' HLA-A and HLA-B alleles were reportedly predicted from TCR beta sequences. A later analysis reportedly identified an Asian-associated ancestry cluster as carrying fewer N-insertions than the 666-donor mean.

To note about this clone: Its antigen is still unknown.

The PCR made use of 60 Vbeta and 13 Jbeta primers. Some clones are missing from TCRdb's copy, which holds only in-frame ones; the method was immunoSEQ multiplex PCR. The table for this sample gives 140,000 to 150,000 clones. The source material was PBMCs. The source of this sequence is a woman aged 45-65 years in good health and CMV-seronegative.

CDR3 residues: CAWSGHRGSSYEQYF. CDR3 coding DNA: TGTGCCTGGAGTGGACACAGGGGGAGCTCCTACGAGCAGTACTTC. The rearrangement uses TRBV30 and TRBJ2-7; 8 bases align to TRBD1. The CDR3 extends over 15 amino acids. After removal of 1 base from V and 0 bases from J, the junction contained 5 bases not matched to a gene. Per germline, CDR1 GTSNPN and CDR2 SVGIG (reference sequence).